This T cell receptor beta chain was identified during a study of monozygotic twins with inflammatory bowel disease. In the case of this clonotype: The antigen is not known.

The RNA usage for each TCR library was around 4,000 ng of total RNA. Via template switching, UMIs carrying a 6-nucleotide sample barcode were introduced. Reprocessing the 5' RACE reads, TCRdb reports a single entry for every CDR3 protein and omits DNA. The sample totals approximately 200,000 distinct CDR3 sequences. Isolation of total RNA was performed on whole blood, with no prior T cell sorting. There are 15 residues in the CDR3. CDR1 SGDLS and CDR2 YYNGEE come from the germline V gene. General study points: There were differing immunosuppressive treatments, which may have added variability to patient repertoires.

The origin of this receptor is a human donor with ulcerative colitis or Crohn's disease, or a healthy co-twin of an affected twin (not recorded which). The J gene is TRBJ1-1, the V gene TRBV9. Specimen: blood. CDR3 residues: CASSDSTVGNTEAFF.